The clone carrying this TCR beta chain has just one count. These data come from a study of blood T cell repertoires in COVID-19. Study background: T cells, B-cell-depleted T cells, or PBMCs supplied cDNA or gDNA.

CDR1 and CDR2 from the germline V gene are MNHEY and SVGAGI. The CDR3 is 16 amino acids. J lost 5 bases, V lost 0 bases, and 8 bases had no gene match. Profiling relied on immunoSEQ multiplex PCR, and the TCRdb table lists in-frame clones only, not all of them. The data show 200,000 to 250,000 clones, with 90% seen just once and roughly 16% held by the top ten. Sequenced input: PBMCs or T cells enriched from blood (not recorded which). The TCR was taken from a man between 25 and 39 years old who had been exposed to COVID-19. The chain recombines TRBV6-5 with TRBJ2-5, with 8 bases aligning to TRBD1. The CDR3 region is CASSYSMAGGRETQYF. The CDR3 DNA sequence: TGTGCCAGCAGTTACTCGATGGCAGGGGGCAGGGAGACCCAGTACTTC.